The table lists the clone carrying this TCR beta chain with a few counts. Primed by a sample-barcoded 5' primer and a J-beta primer mix, a second PCR proceeded for roughly 6 to 12 cycles. TCRdb called the 5' RACE reads again in MiXCR, with one record for every CDR3 protein. The table has about 800,000 distinct CDR3 sequences, 25% seen once. The CDR3 spans 13 residues. V was pared by 3 bases and J by 6 bases, with 10 bases between. Germline assignment: CDR1 SGHKS and CDR2 YYEKEE (reference sequence). Total RNA, at least 6 micrograms per sample, came from PBMCs. This sample stems from a study of blood T cells in healthy people across ages. This sample was also put to use in a study of T cells of mothers and their children.

This chain connects TRBV5-5 to TRBJ1-5; tentative D call: TRBD1 (6 bases). Sequences were obtained from blood. The source of this sequence is a boy aged 5-17 years in good health. The CDR3 region has the DNA TGTGCCAGCAGCTGGACAGAAAGTCAGCCCCAGCATTTT. Encoded protein: CASSWTESQPQHF. Looking up the rest from reference TRBV5-5 and TRBJ1-5 gives the full variable domain: DAGVTQSPTHLIKTRGQQVTLRCSPISGHKSVSWYQQVLGQGPQFIFQYYEKEERGRGNFPDRFSARQFPNYSSELNVNALLLGDSALYLCASSWTESQPQHFGDGTRLSIL.